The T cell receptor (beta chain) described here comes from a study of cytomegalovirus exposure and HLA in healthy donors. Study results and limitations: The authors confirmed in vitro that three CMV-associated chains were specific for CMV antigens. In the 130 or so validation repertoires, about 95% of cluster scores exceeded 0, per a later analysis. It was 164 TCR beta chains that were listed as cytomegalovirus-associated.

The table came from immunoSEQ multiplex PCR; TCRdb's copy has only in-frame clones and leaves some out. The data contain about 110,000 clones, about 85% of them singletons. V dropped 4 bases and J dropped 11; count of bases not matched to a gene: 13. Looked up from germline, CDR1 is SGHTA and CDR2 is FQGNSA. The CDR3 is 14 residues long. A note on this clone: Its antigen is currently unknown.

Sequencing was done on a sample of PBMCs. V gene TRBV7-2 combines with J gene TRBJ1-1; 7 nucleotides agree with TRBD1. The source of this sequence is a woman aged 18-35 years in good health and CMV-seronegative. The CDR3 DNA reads TGTGCCAGCAGCTCACCAGACAGGGTCAAGCGGGCTTTCTTT. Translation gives CASSSPDRVKRAFF.